This is a list of T cell receptor beta chains from one sample in a study of cytomegalovirus exposure and HLA in healthy donors. Method: immunoSEQ multiplex PCR; TCRdb's copy keeps in-frame clones and lacks some. The data show over 150,000 clones, roughly 80% seen once. Sample: PBMCs. These receptor sequences come from a woman in her forties or fifties in good health and CMV-seropositive. The CDR3 runs from the conserved cysteine through the conserved F or W. The D gene is left open where the match is weak. Where a row states a size, it is once, few, many or the class of an expanded clone; other rows omit it.

V gene,clone size,D gene,J gene,CDR3 DNA,CDR3 protein
TRBV5-1,NA,TRBD1,TRBJ1-4,TGCGCCAGCAGCTTGGCGGGACAGCTATCTAATGAAAAACTGTTTTTT,CASSLAGQLSNEKLFF
TRBV18,NA,NA,TRBJ2-5,TGTGCCAGCTCACCGTCTTCGGCAGGCCAAGAGACCCAGTACTTC,CASSPSSAGQETQYF
TRBV21-1,NA,NA,TRBJ2-3,TGTGCCAGCAGCAAAAAGGCGGACAGGGGGCAAGATACGCAGTATTTT,CASSKKADRGQDTQYF
TRBV14,NA,TRBD2,TRBJ2-1,TGTGCCAGCAGTCGACTGACTAGCGGGTTTTACAATGAGCAGTTCTTC,CASSRLTSGFYNEQFF
TRBV19,NA,NA,TRBJ1-4,TGTGCCAGTAGTAACTCCGGGACAAGAGATGAAAAACTGTTTTTT,CASSNSGTRDEKLFF
TRBV7-9,NA,NA,TRBJ2-5,TGTGCCAGCAGCTTCCGGGGCAGGGGGGAGGTTGAGACCCAGTACTTC,CASSFRGRGEVETQYF
TRBV5-1,NA,NA,TRBJ2-1,TGCGCCAGCTCCCTAATCGAGAGTGGTTCGAATGAGCAGTTCTTC,CASSLIESGSNEQFF
TRBV19,few,TRBD1,TRBJ1-1,TGTGCCACCATTCGGACAGGGGGTTCCACTGAAGCTTTCTTT,CATIRTGGSTEAFF
TRBV7-2,NA,NA,TRBJ2-7,TGTGCCAGCAGCCTCCCGGGGGTCTACGAGCAGTACTTC,CASSLPGVYEQYF
TRBV19,NA,NA,TRBJ2-5,TGTGCCAGTAGTAACCGCAGGGGTGAGGAGACCCAGTACTTC,CASSNRRGEETQYF
TRBV5-4,once,NA,TRBJ1-6,TGTGCCAGCAGCCGGGGGGGGTCAGGGGTGAAAAATTCACCCCTCCACTTT,CASSRGGSGVKNSPLHF
TRBV19,NA,NA,TRBJ1-4,TGTGCCAGTAGTGGGGCCTTTAATGAAAAACTGTTTTTT,CASSGAFNEKLFF
TRBV15,NA,NA,TRBJ2-7,TGTGCCACCAGCACGACTGACAGTTCATCCTACGAGCAGTACTTC,CATSTTDSSSYEQYF
TRBV21-1,NA,NA,TRBJ1-1,TGTGCCAGCACTGGGACAGGGAGGGGGATGAACACTGAAGCTTTCTTT,CASTGTGRGMNTEAFF
TRBV19,NA,TRBD2,TRBJ2-3,TGTGCCAGTATGACGGGAGGGTCAGATACGCAGTATTTT,CASMTGGSDTQYF
TRBV4-1,NA,NA,TRBJ1-3,TGCGCCAGCAGCCAAGTATGGGCACAGCCTGGAAACACCATATACTTT,CASSQVWAQPGNTIYF
TRBV7-9,once,TRBD1,TRBJ1-4,TGTGCCAGCAGCTTAGACAGGGGAACTAATGAAAAACTGTTTTTT,CASSLDRGTNEKLFF
TRBV5-1,NA,TRBD2,TRBJ2-7,TGCGCCAGCAGCTCCGGGACTAGCGACTCCTACGAGCAGTACTTC,CASSSGTSDSYEQYF
TRBV19,NA,TRBD1,TRBJ2-7,TGTGCCAGCAATTTAGGACAGGGCTACGAGCAGTACTTC,CASNLGQGYEQYF
TRBV18,NA,NA,TRBJ1-1,TGTGCCAGCTCAAGTTTTGGGGGGTCGAACACTGAAGCTTTCTTT,CASSSFGGSNTEAFF
TRBV4-1,NA,NA,TRBJ1-5,TGCGCCAGCAGCCAAGGCCGAGAACTGTATCAGCCCCAGCATTTT,CASSQGRELYQPQHF
TRBV30,NA,NA,TRBJ2-1,TGTGCCTGGGCCGGGGGGCACTACAATGAGCAGTTCTTC,CAWAGGHYNEQFF
TRBV27,NA,NA,TRBJ1-5,TGTGCCAGCAGTTTAACAGGAGTGAGGGGGAGCAATCAGCCCCAGCATTTT,CASSLTGVRGSNQPQHF
TRBV7-2,NA,TRBD1,TRBJ2-1,TGTGCCAGCAGCCCGGGACAGGGACACAATGAGCAGTTCTTC,CASSPGQGHNEQFF
TRBV11-2,NA,TRBD2,TRBJ2-5,TGTGCCAGCAGCTTAGGTAGCGGGTGGGAGACCCAGTACTTC,CASSLGSGWETQYF
TRBV18,NA,NA,TRBJ1-1,TGTGCCAGCTCGACCCGGGGTGGCACTGAAGCTTTCTTT,CASSTRGGTEAFF
TRBV7-2,NA,NA,TRBJ1-1,TGTGCCAGCAGCAAAACAGTGAACACTGAAGCTTTCTTT,CASSKTVNTEAFF
TRBV5-5,NA,TRBD1,TRBJ2-2,TGTGCCAGCAGCCAGAGGACAGGGTATAACACCGGGGAGCTGTTTTTT,CASSQRTGYNTGELFF
TRBV4-2,NA,TRBD1,TRBJ1-5,TGTGCCAGCAGCCAGGGGGAACAGGGGGCTGGGCAGCCCCAGCATTTT,CASSQGEQGAGQPQHF
TRBV11-2,NA,TRBD2,TRBJ2-3,TGTGCCAGCAGTATGACTAGCGGGGGTGCGAATACGCAGTATTTT,CASSMTSGGANTQYF
TRBV6-5,NA,TRBD1,TRBJ2-1,TGTGCCAGCGGCAGACAGGGAGCCTACAATGAGCAGTTCTTC,CASGRQGAYNEQFF
TRBV18,NA,TRBD1,TRBJ1-1,TGTGCCAGCTCACGGGGTGAGCGGACAGGGGTTGGTACTGAAGCTTTCTTT,CASSRGERTGVGTEAFF
TRBV28,NA,NA,TRBJ1-6,TGTGCCAGCAGTGGAGGGACCCGCGAGATTATGTCCCTCCACTTT,CASSGGTREIMSLHF
TRBV5-1,NA,NA,TRBJ2-1,TGCGCCAGCAGCTTAGGGACAACTGATGAGCAGTTCTTC,CASSLGTTDEQFF
TRBV5-3,NA,TRBD1,TRBJ2-2,TGTGCCAGAAGCTCGGACAGGGGTTCCACCGGGGAGCTGTTTTTT,CARSSDRGSTGELFF
TRBV5-4,NA,NA,TRBJ1-1,TGTGCCAGCAGCCCCGGGACAAGGTCGAACACTGAAGCTTTCTTT,CASSPGTRSNTEAFF
TRBV7-9,medium-sized,TRBD1,TRBJ1-1,TGTGCCAGCAGCCTCGCAGGGACAGAAAACACTGAAGCTTTCTTT,CASSLAGTENTEAFF
TRBV18,few,NA,TRBJ2-3,TGTGCCAGCTCACCGGCCTTAGCGTCAGATACGCAGTATTTT,CASSPALASDTQYF
TRBV5-1,NA,NA,TRBJ1-4,TGCGCCAGCAGCGGGGGGACCCGGGGAACTAATGAAAAACTGTTTTTT,CASSGGTRGTNEKLFF
TRBV18,NA,TRBD2,TRBJ2-5,TGTGCCAGCTCCCGGACCCGTGGACTAGCGGCTGGGGGAGAGACCCAGTACTTC,CASSRTRGLAAGGETQYF
TRBV18,NA,TRBD1,TRBJ2-5,TGTGCCAGCTCACGGGACAGGGTGCGGGAGACCCAGTACTTC,CASSRDRVRETQYF
TRBV12-5,NA,TRBD2,TRBJ2-7,TGTGCTAGTGGTTTGCTCAGGACTAGCGGGAGAATCCACGAGCAGTACTTC,CASGLLRTSGRIHEQYF
TRBV18,NA,NA,TRBJ1-4,TGTGCCAGCTCAGACGGAGGGGTGATTGAAAAACTGTTTTTT,CASSDGGVIEKLFF
TRBV5-8,NA,NA,TRBJ1-4,TGTGCCAGCAGCACGGGAGTTGCAACTAATGAAAAACTGTTTTTT,CASSTGVATNEKLFF
TRBV28,few,NA,TRBJ1-2,TGTGCCAGCAGTTTGTCTCTAGGTTACACCTTC,CASSLSLGYTF
TRBV1,NA,NA,TRBJ1-6,TGCACCAGCAGCTGGGGACTCCCGCTCAATAATTCACCCCTCCACTTT,CTSSWGLPLNNSPLHF
TRBV5-3,NA,NA,TRBJ2-3,TGTGCCAGAAGCTTCCCCGGGATAGAAAACACAGATACGCAGTATTTT,CARSFPGIENTDTQYF
TRBV19,NA,NA,TRBJ1-2,TGTGCCAGTAGTATCCCCTTGCAGGGAAGCTATGGCTACACCTTC,CASSIPLQGSYGYTF
TRBV30,few,NA,TRBJ1-1,TGTGCCTGGAGTGTACCTGGGCCCTTGGTCGCTGAAGCTTTCTTT,CAWSVPGPLVAEAFF
TRBV19,NA,TRBD1,TRBJ1-2,TGTGCCAGTAGTATACTCAGTCGGGCAGGGGGCCCGTATGGCTACACCTTC,CASSILSRAGGPYGYTF
TRBV10-2,NA,NA,TRBJ1-2,TGCGCCAGCAGTGAGACAGGGATCTATGGCTACACCTTC,CASSETGIYGYTF
TRBV28,NA,NA,TRBJ1-2,TGTGCCAGCAGAGATAGCGGCAGGTGGGAGATGGGCTACACCTTC,CASRDSGRWEMGYTF
TRBV7-2,NA,TRBD2,TRBJ2-3,TGTGCCAGCAGCTTAGAAGGCGGGGGGGTCCCAGATACGCAGTATTTT,CASSLEGGGVPDTQYF
TRBV7-2,NA,NA,TRBJ1-1,TGTGCCAGCAGCCGCACCGGGAGGCCTTATGAGGCCCCTGAAGCTTTCTTT,CASSRTGRPYEAPEAFF
TRBV10-2,NA,NA,TRBJ1-1,TGCGCCAGCAGTGAGCCACAGAGGGGGTTAAGAGCTTTCTTT,CASSEPQRGLRAFF